The T cell receptor beta chain under discussion was sequenced for a study of glioma-infiltrating T cells. About the study: Dexamethasone exposure before glioma surgery was limited to six or fewer days.

Amplification of TCR alpha and beta CDR3 regions from RNA used iRepertoire nested multiplex PCR. For one-step reverse transcription and amplification, about 90-450 ng of tissue mRNA or PBMC total RNA was used. TCRdb reprocessed the multiplex PCR reads via MiXCR and lists one record per CDR3 protein. The data hold roughly 350,000 distinct CDR3 sequences, with around 45% observed a single time. Germline V gives CDR1 MDHEN, CDR2 SYDVKM. The V gene end was trimmed by 5 bases and the J gene end by 0 bases; junction bases not matched to a gene: 4. The CDR3 is 15 residues long. Notes on the study in general: Above-expected tissue-blood divergence occurred in all gliomas, most in low-grade ones.

This clonotype has at least ten counts. No antigen is known for it. Sample: glioma tissue, nonneoplastic brain tissue, or PBMCs (not recorded which). This receptor was identified in a human donor with low-grade glioma or glioblastoma, undergoing nonglioma brain surgery, or in good health (not recorded which). The rearrangement joins TRBV28 to TRBJ1-5; TRBD1 agrees at 7 bases. The CDR3 DNA follows: TGTGCCAGCAGTCGGACAGGCTATAGCAATCAGCCCCAGCATTTT. It codes for CASSRTGYSNQPQHF.